This T cell receptor beta chain derives from a study of cytomegalovirus exposure and HLA in healthy donors. Study findings and constraints: Among TCR beta chains, those listed as cytomegalovirus-associated numbered some 170.

This PCR relied on a set of 60 Vbeta primers and 13 Jbeta primers. Sequencing used immunoSEQ multiplex PCR; TCRdb keeps in-frame clones, though not all of them. The sample records approximately 110,000 clones, 77% being singletons. As to this clone: The antigen is unknown.

This CDR3 contains 15 residues. Unmatched junction bases numbered 8, after V lost 3 bases and J lost 4 bases. CDR1 MGHRA and CDR2 YSYEKL come from the germline V gene. This clonotype was sampled from a human donor in good health. The chain has TRBV4-1 and TRBJ1-2; 7 nucleotides agree with TRBD1. The sample was PBMCs. CDR3 protein: CASSHDRVVSYGYTF. The DNA of the CDR3 is TGCGCCAGCAGCCACGACAGGGTTGTCAGCTATGGCTACACCTTC.